This paragraph covers one T cell receptor beta chain sequence. The antigen it binds to is not known. No much larger clone exists at a distance of one base, and base qualities are not known. The germline V gene (reference sequence) sets CDR1 to SEHNR and CDR2 to FQNEAQ. Trimming takes 4 bases off V and 1 base off J; junction bases not matched to a gene: 7. The CDR3 runs 16 amino acids, cysteine and phenylalanine included. Only the CDR3 part of the read is kept: 48 bases, read in frame from the first base. The data are from a study of blood T cell repertoires in COVID-19 (dated by TCRdb to 2020 to 2021). The study in broad terms: The collaborator samples originated in the United States, Italy and Spain and spanned the acute and convalescent phases of COVID-19. Deeply sampled blood TCRbeta repertoires from subjects exposed to, actively infected with, or recovered from COVID-19 were included in the dataset. Where available, HLA class I and class II types were obtained from metadata supplied by the sample provider rather than from assay-based typing. The repertoires were released in a freely available public database meant as a resource for research on the immune response to SARS-CoV-2. The material from the prospective study consisted of cDNA or gDNA derived from T cells, B-cell-depleted T cells, or PBMCs. Sample metadata almost always included a de-identified subject ID, COVID-19 status, age in years and sex. Samples came from the ongoing ImmuneRACE study (first 160 participants) plus 1,254 subjects from 6 global collaborators.

TCRbeta CDR3 regions were amplified from genomic DNA by means of the immunoSEQ Assay, a bias-controlled multiplex PCR. The original methods were these. Nucleated cell counts per sample were estimated from amplification of reference gene primers within the assay. To quantify the absolute abundance of each unique TCRbeta CDR3 rearrangement, sequence reads were collapsed and filtered. For each sample, productive Simpson clonality was calculated by taking the square root of Simpson's diversity index across productive rearrangements. TCRdb limited this immuneACCESS table to in-frame rearrangements with V and J called. A share of clones is missing; checked studies link under half to unresolved V genes, and the rest is unexplained. The DNA gave D and trimming, while V, J and clone size come from that table. Counted in this sample were about 97,000 clones; approximately 86% of them appeared once. The ten largest clones capture approximately 5% of the sample.

Findings and caveats that apply to the study as a whole: Clinical and demographic metadata were provided uncurated, with the amount varying by source and participant.

In Seattle, one collaborating source enrolled patients while the infection was active and tracked those patients longitudinally over the course of disease. Whole blood was collected in K2EDTA tubes by collaborating institutions according to the institutions' own protocols. For TCRbeta analysis, collaborators shipped samples in one of three forms: frozen whole blood, isolated PBMCs, or DNA extracted from either of those sample types. Specimen: peripheral blood. Recombination joined TRBV7-9 with TRBJ2-5; TRBD2 matches 9 bases in the middle. The origin of this receptor is a woman aged 45-65 years with COVID-19, enrolled during active disease. The nucleotides read TGTGCCAGCAGCTACGGGACTAGCACTCGCCAAGAGACCCAGTACTTC. It codes for CASSYGTSTRQETQYF.